The rows below give T cell receptor beta chains drawn from one sample of a study of beta chain features in type 1 diabetes. The data were produced by immunoSEQ multiplex PCR, yet TCRdb's version contains in-frame clones alone and is incomplete. The sample shows 500,000 to 850,000 clones, more than 13% of them seen only once. Sequenced: naive CD4+ T cells from blood. The receptors originated from a man aged 18-30 years with type 1 diabetes. Both conserved end residues are part of each CDR3. The D gene is left open where the match is weak. A clone size is listed for some rows: how often the clone was seen (once, few, many), or a class if it is expanded.

D,V,size,J,DNA,CDR3
TRBD1,TRBV4-2,-,TRBJ1-4,TGTGCCAGCAGCCAAGCGGACAGGGCCATTCCGAATGAAAAACTGTTTTTT,CASSQADRAIPNEKLFF
-,TRBV18,few,TRBJ1-1,TGTGCCAGCTCCTCGCTGGGTGAAGCTTTCTTT,CASSSLGEAFF
-,TRBV18,-,TRBJ2-3,TGTGCCAGCTCACCAGCCAGGGAAGATACGCAGTATTTT,CASSPAREDTQYF
-,TRBV9,few,TRBJ2-7,TGTGCCAGCAGCGAAGACTTAGGGGAAACCTACGAGCAGTACTTC,CASSEDLGETYEQYF
TRBD1,TRBV6-1,-,TRBJ2-2,TGTGCCAGCACCACACAGGGGGATGGCGGGGAGCTGTTTTTT,CASTTQGDGGELFF
-,TRBV10-3,-,TRBJ2-5,TGTGCCATCAGTGAGTCGACAGGGAGGGAGACCCAGTACTTC,CAISESTGRETQYF
-,TRBV9,-,TRBJ2-1,TGTGCCAGCAGCATCTCGACTAGCTCCTACAATGAGCAGTTCTTC,CASSISTSSYNEQFF
TRBD2,TRBV15,-,TRBJ2-3,TGTGCCACCAGCAGAGATCGGGGTAGCGGGAGATCAAGTACGCAGTATTTT,CATSRDRGSGRSSTQYF
-,TRBV27,few,TRBJ2-1,TGTGCTCTGGGGCAGAACAATGAGCAGTTCTTC,CALGQNNEQFF
-,TRBV19,-,TRBJ2-2,TGTGCCAGTAGTATACTGGCCGGGGAGCTGTTTTTT,CASSILAGELFF
-,TRBV19,-,TRBJ2-1,TGTGCCAGTAGTATGTATAGCGGCGGTAGGGATGAGCAGTTCTTC,CASSMYSGGRDEQFF
-,TRBV7-2,-,TRBJ2-7,TGTGCCAGCAGCTTAGGGGCCTACGAGCAGTACTTC,CASSLGAYEQYF
TRBD1,TRBV7-9,few,TRBJ1-3,TGTGCCAGCAACGGGACAGGCTACACCATATATTTT,CASNGTGYTIYF
-,TRBV9,few,TRBJ2-5,TGTGCCAGCAGCGTAGATCGGGAGACCCAGTACTTC,CASSVDRETQYF
-,TRBV19,few,TRBJ2-2,TGTGCCAGTTCTAAGACTGCGAACACCGGGGAGCTGTTTTTT,CASSKTANTGELFF
-,TRBV14,-,TRBJ2-1,TGTGCCAGCAGCCAAGAAGTTTGGTACAATGAGCAGTTCTTC,CASSQEVWYNEQFF
-,TRBV5-1,few,TRBJ2-1,TGCGCCAGCAGCCCCCCCCGGGGCAATGAGCAGTTCTTC,CASSPPRGNEQFF
-,TRBV7-2,-,TRBJ1-5,TGTGCCAGCAGCTTAAAGGCAGTCAATCAGCCCCAGCATTTT,CASSLKAVNQPQHF
-,TRBV7-2,-,TRBJ2-7,TGTGCCAGCAGCTTAGGGGGATCTAACTACGAGCAGTACTTC,CASSLGGSNYEQYF
-,TRBV4-1,-,TRBJ2-1,TGCGCCAGCAGCCACGAACTAGGAGGGCAGTTCTTC,CASSHELGGQFF
-,TRBV25-1,-,TRBJ2-3,TGTGCCAGCAGTGAATATCACAGGGCGGGGGCAGATACGCAGTATTTT,CASSEYHRAGADTQYF
-,TRBV7-2,few,TRBJ2-4,TGTGCCAGCAGCCTGGGGGGCGGCGCGGGCGAAAACATTCAGTACTTC,CASSLGGGAGENIQYF
-,TRBV7-2,few,TRBJ2-7,TGTGCCAGCAGCCCGGGATTAGGGGACACCTACGAGCAGTACTTC,CASSPGLGDTYEQYF
-,TRBV29-1,-,TRBJ1-2,TGCAGCGTTGAAGGGAGGGGCAGGACCCCAACTAACTATGGCTACACCTTC,CSVEGRGRTPTNYGYTF
-,TRBV21-1,few,TRBJ2-5,TGTGCCAGGGGACTCCGGGGGACAGTACTACTCTTAGAGACCCAGTACTTC,CARGLRGTVLLLETQYF
-,TRBV9,-,TRBJ2-3,TGTGCCAGCAGCCGACAGAACACAGATACGCAGTATTTT,CASSRQNTDTQYF
-,TRBV6-5,-,TRBJ1-4,TGTGCCAGCAGTTACCGTGACGAGGAAAAACTGTTTTTT,CASSYRDEEKLFF
-,TRBV27,-,TRBJ1-6,TGTGCCAGCAGTTTAGGACAGCAGGGCTGGAATTCACCCCTCCACTTT,CASSLGQQGWNSPLHF
TRBD2,TRBV19,few,TRBJ2-3,TGTGCCAGTAGTATCCGACTAGCGGAGGGCAGGACAGATACGCAGTATTTT,CASSIRLAEGRTDTQYF
TRBD1,TRBV7-9,few,TRBJ2-5,TGTGCCAGCAGCCCGACAGGGGAAGAGACCCAGTACTTC,CASSPTGEETQYF
TRBD1,TRBV10-3,-,TRBJ2-5,TGTGCCATCAGCGACCGGACAGGGGGTGAGACCCAGTACTTC,CAISDRTGGETQYF
-,TRBV5-6,-,TRBJ1-1,TGTGCCAGCAGCTTGAGGGCTGGCACTGAAGCTTTCTTT,CASSLRAGTEAFF
-,TRBV9,few,TRBJ2-7,TGTGCCAGCAGCGGTGGACAGTACTACGAGCAGTACTTC,CASSGGQYYEQYF
-,TRBV7-2,few,TRBJ2-1,TGTGCCAGCAGCCCGGCCGGGGGAGGCGGCTACAATGAGCAGTTCTTC,CASSPAGGGGYNEQFF
-,TRBV27,-,TRBJ2-7,TGTGCCAGCAGTAGTACTTACGAGCAGTACTTC,CASSSTYEQYF
-,TRBV18,few,TRBJ2-6,TGTGCCAGCTCCGTACCTACAGGTTTGTCTGGGGCCAACGTCCTGACTTTC,CASSVPTGLSGANVLTF
-,TRBV30,-,TRBJ2-5,TGTGCCTGGCGTAAAAGCCAGACAATTACCCAGTACTTC,CAWRKSQTITQYF
TRBD1,TRBV28,few,TRBJ1-5,TGTGCCAGCAGTTTAACCTTCGGGACAGATGATCAGCCCCAGCATTTT,CASSLTFGTDDQPQHF
-,TRBV7-9,few,TRBJ1-2,TGTGCCAGCAGCTTTGGACCAAAATATGGCTACACCTTC,CASSFGPKYGYTF
-,TRBV10-2,few,TRBJ2-5,TGCGCCAGCAGTGAGTTGGCCCAAACGGGGACCCAGTACTTC,CASSELAQTGTQYF
-,TRBV28,-,TRBJ1-5,TGTGCCAGCAGATATGGAGGGTCGGGCAATCAGCCCCAGCATTTT,CASRYGGSGNQPQHF
TRBD2,TRBV27,few,TRBJ2-1,TGTGCCAGCAGTCTCAGGGACTCTACTAGCGGGAGATCAATCAATGAGCAGTTCTTC,CASSLRDSTSGRSINEQFF
-,TRBV6-5,few,TRBJ2-1,TGTGCCAGCAGTTACTCTCCTTTACTCAATGAGCAGTTCTTC,CASSYSPLLNEQFF
-,TRBV7-2,few,TRBJ2-7,TGTGCCAGCAGCCCTAGGGCTCCAGGGGCAGAATCGGGGCACGAGCAGTACTTC,CASSPRAPGAESGHEQYF
-,TRBV7-8,few,TRBJ2-1,TGTGCCAGCAGAGGGGGGGCCAGGGCGTTGAGTGAGCAGTTCTTC,CASRGGARALSEQFF
-,TRBV2,few,TRBJ2-1,TGTGCCAGCAGCTCTCGGGGGAGCTCCTACAATGAGCAGTTCTTC,CASSSRGSSYNEQFF
TRBD1,TRBV5-1,-,TRBJ2-2,TGCGCCAGCAGAGAACAGGGGGTCAGGTACAACACCGGGGAGCTGTTTTTT,CASREQGVRYNTGELFF
-,TRBV11-2,-,TRBJ2-7,TGTGCCAGCAGCTTAGCAAGGGCAAATTCCTACGAGCAGTACTTC,CASSLARANSYEQYF
-,TRBV21-1,-,TRBJ1-1,TGTGCCAGCAGCACTCGAGCCTTGAACACTGAAGCTTTCTTT,CASSTRALNTEAFF
TRBD2,TRBV19,-,TRBJ2-1,TGTGCCACCCTCCCCCGCGGCGGGGGTTACAATGAGCAGTTCTTC,CATLPRGGGYNEQFF
TRBD2,TRBV28,-,TRBJ2-1,TGTGCCAGCAGTTTACCAGCGGGGGGTTACAATGAGCAGTTCTTC,CASSLPAGGYNEQFF
-,TRBV18,-,TRBJ1-3,TGTGCCAGCTCACCCGACAGCTCTGGAAACACCATATATTTT,CASSPDSSGNTIYF
TRBD2,TRBV5-1,few,TRBJ2-1,TGCGCCAGCAGCTTTGGGACTAGCGGATACAATGAGCAGTTCTTC,CASSFGTSGYNEQFF
-,TRBV6-1,-,TRBJ2-7,TGTGCCAGCAGTCCCTGGGGGGAGCAGTACTTC,CASSPWGEQYF
-,TRBV6-6,few,TRBJ2-1,TGTGCCAGCAGATTCAGCTCCTACAATGAGCAGTTCTTC,CASRFSSYNEQFF
-,TRBV30,few,TRBJ1-1,TGTGCCTGGAGTGGAGGGAGAACGTGGGGCACTGAAGCTTTCTTT,CAWSGGRTWGTEAFF
TRBD2,TRBV18,-,TRBJ2-5,TGTGCCAGCTCACTCGGACTAGTCCCGGAGACCCAGTACTTC,CASSLGLVPETQYF